One sample yielded the 2 T cell receptor beta chains listed below, sequenced in a study of blood T cell repertoires in COVID-19. TCRdb keeps only in-frame clones here, not all; method: immunoSEQ multiplex PCR. The data contain about 180,000 clones, 89% of them singletons. The sequenced material came from PBMCs or T cells enriched from blood (not recorded which). Receptors were obtained from a woman in her forties with acute COVID-19.

This chain joins TRBV6-2 or TRBV6-3 and TRBJ2-2; 10 nucleotides agree with TRBD2. The CDR3 loop spans 16 amino acids. Looked up from germline, CDR1 is MNHEY and CDR2 is SVGEGT. Trimming took 4 bases from V and 3 from J; bases not matched to a gene: 5. The CDR3 DNA reads as TGTGCCAGCAGTTTGCTAGCGGGAGTGTACACCGGGGAGCTGTTTTTT. It codes for CASSLLAGVYTGELFF.

The rearrangement links TRBV6-5 to TRBJ2-5; D is possibly TRBD1 (5 bases). Trimming cost V 4 bases and J 7 bases, with 13 bases left between them. The CDR3 loop spans 13 amino acids. Germline V gene sequence: CDR1 MNHEY, CDR2 SVGAGI. CDR3 coding DNA: TGTGCCAGCAGTTTAGGGGAAATCGGGACCCAGTACTTC. Its protein product is CASSLGEIGTQYF.